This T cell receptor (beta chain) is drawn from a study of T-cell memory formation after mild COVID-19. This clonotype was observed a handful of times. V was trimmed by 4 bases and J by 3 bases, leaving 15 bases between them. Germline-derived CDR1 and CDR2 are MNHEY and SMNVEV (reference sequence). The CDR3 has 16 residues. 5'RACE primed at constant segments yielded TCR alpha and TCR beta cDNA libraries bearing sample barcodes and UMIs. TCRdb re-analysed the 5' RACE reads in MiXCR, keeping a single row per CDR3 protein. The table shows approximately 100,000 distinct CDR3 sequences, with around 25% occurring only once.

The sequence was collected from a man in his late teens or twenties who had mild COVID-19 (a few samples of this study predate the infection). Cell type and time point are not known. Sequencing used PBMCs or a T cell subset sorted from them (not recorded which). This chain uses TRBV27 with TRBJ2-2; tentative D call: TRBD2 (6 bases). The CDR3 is CASSWVPREDTGELFF. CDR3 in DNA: TGTGCCAGCAGTTGGGTTCCCAGGGAGGACACCGGGGAGCTGTTTTTT.